This T cell receptor (beta chain) emerged from a study of radiotherapy plus CTLA-4 blockade in lung cancer. At the level of the study: In about 20% of patients, objective responses were seen; about 30% had disease control.

Germline V gene sequence: CDR1 LNHNV, CDR2 YYDKDF (reference sequence). This CDR3 contains 15 residues. Deletions cut 11 bases from V and 3 bases from J, with 20 bases between. This table comes from immunoSEQ multiplex PCR, and its TCRdb copy is limited to in-frame clones, with some not included. The profile covers almost 55,000 clones, with more than 60% appearing a single time and 3.2% taken by the ten largest. Notes on the study in general: Tumor-derived TCR clones expanded in blood after radiotherapy plus ipilimumab.

Concerning this clone: The antigen remains unidentified.

This clonotype was obtained from a human donor with non-small cell lung cancer who had a partial response to radiotherapy plus ipilimumab. The V call is TRBV15, the J call TRBJ1-5; D perhaps matches TRBD1 (5 bases). Sequenced material: peripheral blood, taken from a patient treated with radiotherapy plus ipilimumab. The CDR3 loop reads CASAGQVGINQPQHF. In DNA, the CDR3 is TGTGCCTCGGCGGGGCAGGTGGGTATCAATCAGCCCCAGCATTTT.